What follows is one T cell receptor beta chain and its context. Its antigen is unknown. This record comes from a study of long-term antiretroviral therapy in people with HIV. Study-level findings and limits: Clones that expanded before ART (that is, prior to treatment) dominated the repertoire at all time points. An increase in diversity followed ART, yet levels stayed below transplant donor controls.

Run at survey level, the immunoSEQ assay was version v3.0. Some clones are missing from TCRdb's copy, which holds only in-frame ones; the method was immunoSEQ multiplex PCR. The sample has under 40,000 clones, roughly 81% seen once. People in the study who had HIV all got their treatment in the United States. The CDR3 covers 15 residues. Germline-derived CDR1 and CDR2 are SNHLY and FYNNEI. V lost 4 bases and J 8 bases, leaving 15 bases between the germline ends. This clonotype was sampled from a woman between 25 and 40 years old with HIV. Material: unsorted PBMCs, obtained about 2.7 years before starting antiretroviral therapy. This rearrangement joins TRBV2 to TRBJ1-6; D remains unclear. CDR3 region: CASSGGESRDSPLHF. CDR3 bases: TGTGCCAGCAGTGGTGGGGAAAGTAGGGATTCACCCCTCCACTTT.